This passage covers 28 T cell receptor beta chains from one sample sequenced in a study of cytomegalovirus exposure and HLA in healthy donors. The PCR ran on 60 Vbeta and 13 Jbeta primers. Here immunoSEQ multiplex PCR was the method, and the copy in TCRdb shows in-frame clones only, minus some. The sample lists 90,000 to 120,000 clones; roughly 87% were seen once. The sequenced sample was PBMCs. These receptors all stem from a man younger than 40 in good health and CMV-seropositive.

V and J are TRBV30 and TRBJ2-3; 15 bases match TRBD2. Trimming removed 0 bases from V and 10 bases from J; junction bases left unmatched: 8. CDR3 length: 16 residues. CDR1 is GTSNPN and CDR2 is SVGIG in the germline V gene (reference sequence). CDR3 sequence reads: CAWSVGGTSGGSAQYF. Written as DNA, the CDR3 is TGTGCCTGGAGTGTAGGAGGGACTAGCGGGGGGAGCGCGCAGTATTTT. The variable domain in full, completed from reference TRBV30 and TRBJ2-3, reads SQTIHQWPATLVQPVGSPLSLECTVEGTSNPNLYWYRQAAGRGLQLLFYSVGIGQISSEVPQNLSASRPQDRQFILSSKKLLLSDSGFYLCAWSVGGTSGGSAQYFGPGTRLTVL.

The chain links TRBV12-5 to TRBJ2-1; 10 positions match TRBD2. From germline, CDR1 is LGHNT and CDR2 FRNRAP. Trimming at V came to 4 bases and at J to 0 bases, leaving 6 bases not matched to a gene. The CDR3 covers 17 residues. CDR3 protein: CASGSKRGGSSYNEQFF. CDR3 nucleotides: TGTGCTAGTGGTTCCAAGCGGGGGGGCAGCTCCTACAATGAGCAGTTCTTC. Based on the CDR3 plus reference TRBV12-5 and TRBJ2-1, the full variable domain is DARVTQTPRHKVTEMGQEVTMRCQPILGHNTVFWYRQTMMQGLELLAYFRNRAPLDDSGMPKDRFSAEMPDATLATLKIQPSEPRDSAVYFCASGSKRGGSSYNEQFFGPGTRLTVL.

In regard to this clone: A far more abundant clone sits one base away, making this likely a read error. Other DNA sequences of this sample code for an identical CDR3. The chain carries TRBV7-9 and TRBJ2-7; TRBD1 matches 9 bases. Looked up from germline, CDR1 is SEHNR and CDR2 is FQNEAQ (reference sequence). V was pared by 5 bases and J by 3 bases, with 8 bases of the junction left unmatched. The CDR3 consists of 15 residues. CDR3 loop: CASSQGGQGNYEQYF. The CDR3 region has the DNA TGTGCCAGCAGCCAAGGTGGACAGGGGAACTACGAGCAGTACTTC.

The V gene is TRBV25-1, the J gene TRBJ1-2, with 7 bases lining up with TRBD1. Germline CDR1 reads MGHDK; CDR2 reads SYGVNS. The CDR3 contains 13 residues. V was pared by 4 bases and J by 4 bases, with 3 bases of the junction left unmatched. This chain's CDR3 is CASSVAGGYGYTF. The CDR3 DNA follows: TGTGCCAGCAGTGTGGCAGGGGGCTATGGCTACACCTTC.

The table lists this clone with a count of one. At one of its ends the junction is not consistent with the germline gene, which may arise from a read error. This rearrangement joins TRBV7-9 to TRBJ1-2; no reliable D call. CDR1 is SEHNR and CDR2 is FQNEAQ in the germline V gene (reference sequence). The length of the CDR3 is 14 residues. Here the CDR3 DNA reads TGTTCCAGCAGCTCCTTCAAAGCCACCGAGGGCTACACCTTC. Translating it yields CSSSSFKATEGYTF. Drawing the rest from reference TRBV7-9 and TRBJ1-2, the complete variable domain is DTGVSQNPRHKITKRGQNVTFRCDPISEHNRLYWYRQTLGQGPEFLTYFQNEAQLEKSRLLSDRFSAERPKGSFSTLEIQRTEQGDSAMYLCSSSSFKATEGYTFGSGTRLTVV.

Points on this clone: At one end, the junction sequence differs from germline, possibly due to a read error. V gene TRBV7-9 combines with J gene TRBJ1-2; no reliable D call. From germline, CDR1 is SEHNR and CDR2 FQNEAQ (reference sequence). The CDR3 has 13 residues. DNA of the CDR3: TGTTCCAGCAGCCCAGTGGAGGTCGACGGCTACACCTTC. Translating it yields CSSSPVEVDGYTF.

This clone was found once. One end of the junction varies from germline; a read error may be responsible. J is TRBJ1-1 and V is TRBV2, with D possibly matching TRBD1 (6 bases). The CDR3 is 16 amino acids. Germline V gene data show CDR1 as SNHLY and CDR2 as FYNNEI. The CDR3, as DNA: TGTGCCGGCAGTGAACCCCGGATCAGGGGGAACACTGAAGCTTTCTTT. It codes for CAGSEPRIRGNTEAFF.

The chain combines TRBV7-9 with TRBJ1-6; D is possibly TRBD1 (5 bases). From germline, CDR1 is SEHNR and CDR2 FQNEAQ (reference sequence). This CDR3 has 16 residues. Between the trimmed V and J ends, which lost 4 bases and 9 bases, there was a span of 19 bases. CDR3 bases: TGTGCCAGCAGCTCCCCCGTTGGGGGGTCTGGTTCACCCCTCCACTTT. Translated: CASSSPVGGSGSPLHF.

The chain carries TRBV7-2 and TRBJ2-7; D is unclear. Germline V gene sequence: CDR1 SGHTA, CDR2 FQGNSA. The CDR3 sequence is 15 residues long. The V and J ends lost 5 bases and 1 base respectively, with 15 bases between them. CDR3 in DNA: TGTGCCAGCAGCCCCCCGGCAGGCTTTTCCTACGAGCAGTACTTC. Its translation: CASSPPAGFSYEQYF.

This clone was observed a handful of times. The CDR3 DNA is TGTGCCAGCAGTTCCACTACAGGGTTTGTTGATGAAAAACTGTTTTTT. It codes for CASSSTTGFVDEKLFF. V usage is TRBV6-5 and J usage is TRBJ1-4, with D perhaps matching TRBD1 (6 bases). The ends were cut back, 4 bases at V and 6 bases at J, with 18 bases in the middle. From germline, CDR1 is MNHEY and CDR2 SVGAGI. There are 16 residues in the CDR3.

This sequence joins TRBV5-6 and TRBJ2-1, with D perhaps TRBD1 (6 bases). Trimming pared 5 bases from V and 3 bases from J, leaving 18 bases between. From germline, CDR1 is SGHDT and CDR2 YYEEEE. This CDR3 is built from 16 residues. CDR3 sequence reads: CASSSVQGFFYNEQFF. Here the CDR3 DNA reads TGTGCCAGCAGTTCCGTACAGGGTTTCTTCTACAATGAGCAGTTCTTC. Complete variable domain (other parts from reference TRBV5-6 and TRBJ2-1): DAGVTQSPTHLIKTRGQQVTLRCSPKSGHDTVSWYQQALGQGPQFIFQYYEEEERQRGNFPDRFSGHQFPNYSSELNVNALLLGDSALYLCASSSVQGFFYNEQFFGPGTRLTVL.

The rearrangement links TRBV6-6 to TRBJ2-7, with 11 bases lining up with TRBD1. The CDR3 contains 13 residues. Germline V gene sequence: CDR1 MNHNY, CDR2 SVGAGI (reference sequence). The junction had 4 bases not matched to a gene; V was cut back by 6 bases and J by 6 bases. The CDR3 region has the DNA TGTGCCAGCAGGGACAGGGGGCCTGGCGAGCAGTACTTC. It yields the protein CASRDRGPGEQYF.

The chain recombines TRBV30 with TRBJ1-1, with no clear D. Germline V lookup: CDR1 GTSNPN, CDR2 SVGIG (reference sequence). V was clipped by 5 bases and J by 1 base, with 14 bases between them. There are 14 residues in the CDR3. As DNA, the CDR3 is TGTGCCTGGCGGGAGGCCGTGTGGAACACTGAAGCTTTCTTT. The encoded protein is CAWREAVWNTEAFF.

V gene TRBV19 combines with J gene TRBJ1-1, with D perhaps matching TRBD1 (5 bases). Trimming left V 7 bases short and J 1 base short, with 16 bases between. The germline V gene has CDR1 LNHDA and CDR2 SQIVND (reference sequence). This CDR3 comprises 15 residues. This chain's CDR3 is CASKIGRTPNTEAFF. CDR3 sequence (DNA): TGTGCCAGTAAAATAGGCAGGACACCGAACACTGAAGCTTTCTTT.

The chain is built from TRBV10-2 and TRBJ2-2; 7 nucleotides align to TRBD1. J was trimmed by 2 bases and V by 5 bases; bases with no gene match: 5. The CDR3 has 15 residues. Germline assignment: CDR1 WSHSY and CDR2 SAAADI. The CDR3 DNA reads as TGCGCCAGCAGTACAGGGGCGGGTAACACCGGGGAGCTGTTTTTT. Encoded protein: CASSTGAGNTGELFF.

The CDR3 DNA is TGTGCCTGGACGGGTCTAGCGGGGGCACAAGAGACCCAGTACTTC. Protein: CAWTGLAGAQETQYF. The chain recombines TRBV30 with TRBJ2-5; 10 bases are shared with TRBD2. The junction had 7 bases not matched to a gene; V was cut back by 4 bases and J by 2 bases. This CDR3 spans 15 amino acids. CDR1 and CDR2 (germline): GTSNPN, SVGIG (reference sequence).

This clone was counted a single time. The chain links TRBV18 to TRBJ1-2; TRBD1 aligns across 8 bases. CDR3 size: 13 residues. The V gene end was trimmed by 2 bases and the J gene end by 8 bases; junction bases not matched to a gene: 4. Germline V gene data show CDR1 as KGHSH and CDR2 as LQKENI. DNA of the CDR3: TGTGCCAGCTCACCAGGGACAGGCAGAGGCTACACCTTC. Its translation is CASSPGTGRGYTF.

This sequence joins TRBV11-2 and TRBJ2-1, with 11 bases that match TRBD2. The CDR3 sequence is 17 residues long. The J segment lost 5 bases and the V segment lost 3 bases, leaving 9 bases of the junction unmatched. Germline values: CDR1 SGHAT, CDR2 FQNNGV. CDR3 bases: TGTGCCAGCAGCTTCGCAACTACTAGCGGGGGCCACAATGAGCAGTTCTTC. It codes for CASSFATTSGGHNEQFF.

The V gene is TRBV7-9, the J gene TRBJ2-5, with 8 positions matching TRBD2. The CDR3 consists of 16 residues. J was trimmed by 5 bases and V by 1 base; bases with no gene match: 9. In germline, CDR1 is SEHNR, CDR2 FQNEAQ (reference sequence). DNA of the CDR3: TGTGCCAGCAGCTTAGACTGGGTAGCGGGGCGGGAGACCCAGTACTTC. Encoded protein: CASSLDWVAGRETQYF.

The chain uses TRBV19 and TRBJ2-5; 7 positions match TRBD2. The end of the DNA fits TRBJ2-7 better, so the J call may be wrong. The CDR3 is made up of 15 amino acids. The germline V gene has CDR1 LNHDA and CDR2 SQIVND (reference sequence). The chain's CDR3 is CASSAATGGIDEQYF. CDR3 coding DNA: TGTGCCAGTAGTGCGGCGACGGGGGGAATCGACGAGCAGTACTTC.

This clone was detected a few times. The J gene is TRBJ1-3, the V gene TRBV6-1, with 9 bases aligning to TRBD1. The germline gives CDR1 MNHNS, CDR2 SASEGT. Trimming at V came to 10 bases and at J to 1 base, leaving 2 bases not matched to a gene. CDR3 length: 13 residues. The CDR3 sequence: CATGTGSGNTIYF. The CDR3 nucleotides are TGTGCCACTGGGACAGGGTCTGGAAACACCATATATTTT.

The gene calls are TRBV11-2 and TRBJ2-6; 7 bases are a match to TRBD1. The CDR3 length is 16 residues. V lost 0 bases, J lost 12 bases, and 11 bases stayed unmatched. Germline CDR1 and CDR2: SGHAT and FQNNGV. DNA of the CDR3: TGTGCCAGCAGCTTAGAACTCATAGGGACAGTCGGCGTCCTGACTTTC. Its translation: CASSLELIGTVGVLTF.

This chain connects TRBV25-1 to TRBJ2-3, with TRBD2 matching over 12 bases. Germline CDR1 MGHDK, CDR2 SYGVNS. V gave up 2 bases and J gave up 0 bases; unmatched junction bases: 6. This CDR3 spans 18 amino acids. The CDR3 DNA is TGTGCCAGCAGTGAAAGCCTAGCGGGGGGGACTAGCACAGATACGCAGTATTTT. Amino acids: CASSESLAGGTSTDTQYF.

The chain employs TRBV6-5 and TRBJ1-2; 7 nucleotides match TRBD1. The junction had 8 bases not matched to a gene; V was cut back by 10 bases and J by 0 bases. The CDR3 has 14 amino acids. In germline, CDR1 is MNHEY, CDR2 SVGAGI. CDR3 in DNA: TGTGCCACCCTATGGGGACAGACTAACTATGGCTACACCTTC. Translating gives CATLWGQTNYGYTF.

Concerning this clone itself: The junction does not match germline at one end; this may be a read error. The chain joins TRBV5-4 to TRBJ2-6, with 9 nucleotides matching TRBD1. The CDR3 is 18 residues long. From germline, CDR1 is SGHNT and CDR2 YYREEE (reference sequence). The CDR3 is CASSSRTGATSGANGLTF. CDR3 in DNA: TGTGCCAGCAGCTCCCGGACAGGGGCCACTTCTGGGGCCAACGGCCTGACTTTC.

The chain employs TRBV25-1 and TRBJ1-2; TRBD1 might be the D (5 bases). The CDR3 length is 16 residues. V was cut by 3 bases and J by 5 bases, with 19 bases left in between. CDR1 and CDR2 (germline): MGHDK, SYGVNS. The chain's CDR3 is CASSDSLGGGGYGYTF. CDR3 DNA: TGTGCCAGCAGTGACAGCTTGGGGGGAGGAGGGTATGGCTACACCTTC.

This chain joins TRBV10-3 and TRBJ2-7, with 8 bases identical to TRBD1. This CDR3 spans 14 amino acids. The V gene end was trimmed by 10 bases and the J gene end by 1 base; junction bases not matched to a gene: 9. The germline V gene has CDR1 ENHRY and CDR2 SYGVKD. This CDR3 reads CATAPGQVSYEQYF. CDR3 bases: TGTGCCACCGCGCCGGGACAGGTATCCTACGAGCAGTACTTC.

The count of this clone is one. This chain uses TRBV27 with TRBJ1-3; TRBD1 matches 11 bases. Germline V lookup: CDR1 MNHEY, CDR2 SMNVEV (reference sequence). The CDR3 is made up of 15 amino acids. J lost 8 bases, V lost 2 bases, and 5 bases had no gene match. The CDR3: CASSLRGTGGDTIYF. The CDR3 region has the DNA TGTGCCAGCAGTTTAAGAGGGACAGGGGGGGACACCATATATTTT.